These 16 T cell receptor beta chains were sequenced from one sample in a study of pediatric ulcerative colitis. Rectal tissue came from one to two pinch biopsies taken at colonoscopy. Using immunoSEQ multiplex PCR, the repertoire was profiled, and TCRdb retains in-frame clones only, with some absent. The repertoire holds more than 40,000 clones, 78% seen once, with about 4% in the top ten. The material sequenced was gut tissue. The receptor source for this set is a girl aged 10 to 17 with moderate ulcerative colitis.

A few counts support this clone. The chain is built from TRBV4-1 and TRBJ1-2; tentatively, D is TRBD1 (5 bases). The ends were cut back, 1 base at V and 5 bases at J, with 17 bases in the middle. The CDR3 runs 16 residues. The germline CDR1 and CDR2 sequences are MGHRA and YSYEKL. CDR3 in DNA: TGCGCCAGCAGCCAAGGCCCCTCCAGGGAGGGTTATGGCTACACCTTC. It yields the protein CASSQGPSREGYGYTF.

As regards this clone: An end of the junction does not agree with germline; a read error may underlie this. The CDR3 region is CASSPRTSGGVIGDF. In DNA form, the CDR3 reads TGTGCCAGCAGCCCCAGGACTAGCGGGGGGGTAATCGGGGACTTC. The rearrangement links TRBV2 to TRBJ2-5; 15 nucleotides align to TRBD2. Looked up from germline, CDR1 is SNHLY and CDR2 is FYNNEI. The CDR3 spans 15 residues.

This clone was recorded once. CDR3 coding DNA: TGTGCCTTTAACAGGGAACGGGGCTACACCTTC. Protein product: CAFNRERGYTF. The gene calls are TRBV30 and TRBJ1-2, with D maybe TRBD1 (6 bases). Germline V gene data show CDR1 as GTSNPN and CDR2 as SVGIG (reference sequence). The CDR3 covers 11 residues. V was pared by 7 bases and J by 8 bases, with 14 bases between.

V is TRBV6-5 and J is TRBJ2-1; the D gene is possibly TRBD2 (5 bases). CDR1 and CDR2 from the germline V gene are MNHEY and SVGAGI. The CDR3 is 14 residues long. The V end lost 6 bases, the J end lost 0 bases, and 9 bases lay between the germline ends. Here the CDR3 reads CASSPDYSYNEQFF. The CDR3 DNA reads TGTGCCAGCAGCCCCGACTACTCCTACAATGAGCAGTTCTTC.

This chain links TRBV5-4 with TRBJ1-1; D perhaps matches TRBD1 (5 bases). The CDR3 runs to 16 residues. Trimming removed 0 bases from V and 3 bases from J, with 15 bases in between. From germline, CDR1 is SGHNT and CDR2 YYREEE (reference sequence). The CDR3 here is CASSLGGQNRDTEAFF. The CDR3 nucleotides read TGTGCCAGCAGCTTGGGCGGACAAAACCGGGACACTGAAGCTTTCTTT.

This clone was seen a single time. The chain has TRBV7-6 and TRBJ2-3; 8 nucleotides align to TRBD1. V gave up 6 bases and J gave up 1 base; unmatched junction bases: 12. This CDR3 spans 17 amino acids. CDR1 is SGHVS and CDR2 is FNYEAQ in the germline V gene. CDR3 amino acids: CASRPISGTGGTDTQYF. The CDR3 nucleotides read TGTGCCAGCAGACCTATCTCCGGGACAGGAGGCACAGATACGCAGTATTTT. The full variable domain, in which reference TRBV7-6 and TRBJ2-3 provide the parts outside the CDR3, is GAGVSQSPRYKVTKRGQDVALRCDPISGHVSLYWYRQALGQGPEFLTYFNYEAQQDKSGLPNDRFSAERPEGSISTLTIQRTEQRDSAMYRCASRPISGTGGTDTQYFGPGTRLTVL.

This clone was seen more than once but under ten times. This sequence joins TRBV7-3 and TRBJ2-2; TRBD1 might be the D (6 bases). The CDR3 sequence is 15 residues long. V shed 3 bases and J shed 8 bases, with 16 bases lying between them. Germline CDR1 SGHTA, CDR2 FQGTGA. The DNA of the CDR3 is TGTGCCAGCAGCTTGGGCAGGGGCTGGCGAGGGGAGCTGTTTTTT. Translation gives CASSLGRGWRGELFF. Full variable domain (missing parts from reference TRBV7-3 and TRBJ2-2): GAGVSQTPSNKVTEKGKYVELRCDPISGHTALYWYRQSLGQGPEFLIYFQGTGAADDSGLPNDRFFAVRPEGSVSTLKIQRTERGDSAVYLCASSLGRGWRGELFFGEGSRLTVL.

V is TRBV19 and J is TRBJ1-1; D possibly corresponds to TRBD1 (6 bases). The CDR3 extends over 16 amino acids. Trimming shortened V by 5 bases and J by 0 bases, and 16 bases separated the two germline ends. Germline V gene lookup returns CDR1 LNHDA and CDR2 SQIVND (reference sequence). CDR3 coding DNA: TGTGCCAGTAGTGAACAGGGTCATTTACTGAACACTGAAGCTTTCTTT. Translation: CASSEQGHLLNTEAFF.

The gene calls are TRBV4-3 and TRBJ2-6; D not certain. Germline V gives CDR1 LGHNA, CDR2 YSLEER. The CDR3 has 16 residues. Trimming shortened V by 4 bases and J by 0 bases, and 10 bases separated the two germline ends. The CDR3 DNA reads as TGCGCCAGCAGCCTACGGGCGGTCTCTGGGGCCAACGTCCTGACTTTC. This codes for CASSLRAVSGANVLTF.

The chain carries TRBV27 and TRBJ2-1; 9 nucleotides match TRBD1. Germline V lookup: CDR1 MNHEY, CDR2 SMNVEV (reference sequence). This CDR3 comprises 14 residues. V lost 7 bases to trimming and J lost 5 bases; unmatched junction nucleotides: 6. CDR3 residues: CASNRDRAHNEQFF. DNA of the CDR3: TGTGCCAGCAACCGGGACAGGGCGCACAATGAGCAGTTCTTC.

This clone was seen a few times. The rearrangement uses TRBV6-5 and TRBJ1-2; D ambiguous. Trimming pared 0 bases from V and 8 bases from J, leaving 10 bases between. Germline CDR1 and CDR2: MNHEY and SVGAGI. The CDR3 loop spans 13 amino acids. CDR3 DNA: TGTGCCAGCAGTTACTCGAAGTGGGCCGGCTACACCTTC. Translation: CASSYSKWAGYTF.

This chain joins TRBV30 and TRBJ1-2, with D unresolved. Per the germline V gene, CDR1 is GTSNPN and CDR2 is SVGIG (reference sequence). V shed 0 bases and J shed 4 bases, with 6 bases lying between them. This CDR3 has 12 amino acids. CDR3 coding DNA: TGTGCCTGGAGTGTACACAGCTATGGCTACACCTTC. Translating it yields CAWSVHSYGYTF.

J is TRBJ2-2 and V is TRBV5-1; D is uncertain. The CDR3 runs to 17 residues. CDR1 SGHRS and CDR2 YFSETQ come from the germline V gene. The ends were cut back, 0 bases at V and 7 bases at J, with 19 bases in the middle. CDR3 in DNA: TGCGCCAGCAGCTTGGTCGACCCAGTGCGCGGAGTCGGGGAGCTGTTTTTT. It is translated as CASSLVDPVRGVGELFF. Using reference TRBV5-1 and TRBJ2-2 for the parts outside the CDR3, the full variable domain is KAGVTQTPRYLIKTRGQQVTLSCSPISGHRSVSWYQQTPGQGLQFLFEYFSETQRNKGNFPGRFSGRQFSNSRSEMNVSTLELGDSALYLCASSLVDPVRGVGELFFGEGSRLTVL.

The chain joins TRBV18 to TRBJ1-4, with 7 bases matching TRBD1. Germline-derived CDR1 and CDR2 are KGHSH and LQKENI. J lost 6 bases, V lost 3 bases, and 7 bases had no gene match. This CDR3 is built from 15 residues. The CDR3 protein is CASSPTAQGDEKLFF. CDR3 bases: TGTGCCAGCTCACCGACAGCCCAGGGGGATGAAAAACTGTTTTTT. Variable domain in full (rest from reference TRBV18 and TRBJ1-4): NAGVMQNPRHLVRRRGQEARLRCSPMKGHSHVYWYRQLPEEGLKFMVYLQKENIIDESGMPKERFSAEFPKEGPSILRIQQVVRGDSAAYFCASSPTAQGDEKLFFGSGTQLSVL.

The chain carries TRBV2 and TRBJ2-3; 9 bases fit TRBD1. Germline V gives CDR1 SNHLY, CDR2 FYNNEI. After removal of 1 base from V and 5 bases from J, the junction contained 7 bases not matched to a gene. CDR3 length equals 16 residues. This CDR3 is CASSEEGGQGGDTQYF. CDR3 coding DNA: TGTGCCAGCAGTGAAGAGGGGGGACAGGGCGGAGATACGCAGTATTTT.

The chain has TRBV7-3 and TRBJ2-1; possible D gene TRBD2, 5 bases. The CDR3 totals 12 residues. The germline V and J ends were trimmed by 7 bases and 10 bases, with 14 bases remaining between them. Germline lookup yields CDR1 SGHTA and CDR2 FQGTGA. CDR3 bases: TGTGCCAGCAACGACCCTCCGGGGGAGCAGTTCTTC. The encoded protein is CASNDPPGEQFF.